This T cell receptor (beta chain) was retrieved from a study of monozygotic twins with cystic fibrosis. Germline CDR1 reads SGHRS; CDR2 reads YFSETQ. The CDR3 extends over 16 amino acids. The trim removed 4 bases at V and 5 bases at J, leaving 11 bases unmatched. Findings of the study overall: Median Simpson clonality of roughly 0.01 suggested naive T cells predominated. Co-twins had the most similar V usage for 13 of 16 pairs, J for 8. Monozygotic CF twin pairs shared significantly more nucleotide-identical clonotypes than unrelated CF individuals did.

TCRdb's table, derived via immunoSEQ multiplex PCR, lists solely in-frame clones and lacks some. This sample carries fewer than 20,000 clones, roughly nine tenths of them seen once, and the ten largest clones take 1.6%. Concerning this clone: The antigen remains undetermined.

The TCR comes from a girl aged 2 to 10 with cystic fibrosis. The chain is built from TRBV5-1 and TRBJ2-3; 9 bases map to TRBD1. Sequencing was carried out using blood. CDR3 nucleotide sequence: TGCGCCAGCAGCGATACCGGGACAGGGAACGGAGATACGCAGTATTTT. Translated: CASSDTGTGNGDTQYF.